Presented here are 16 T cell receptor beta chains from one specimen sequenced in a study of blood T cell repertoires in COVID-19 (dated by TCRdb to the early 2020s). Libraries came from the immunoSEQ multiplex PCR assay. TCRdb retrieved this table from immuneACCESS and kept in-frame rearrangements only. Not all clones are present; in checked studies, unresolved V genes account for under half, and no reason is known for the remainder. In this sample the table shows 80,000 to 95,000 clones, about 85% of which occur a single time. The ten largest make up about 38% of the sample. Sample: peripheral blood. The receptors were sampled from a man aged 80 or over with acute or convalescent COVID-19.

The gene calls are TRBV19 and TRBJ2-2, with a weak D call TRBD2 (5 bases). Germline V CDR1 and CDR2: LNHDA, SQIVND (reference sequence). The CDR3 sequence is 16 residues long. Trimming took off 7 bases at V and 2 bases at J, with 17 bases between the two ends. CDR3 DNA sequence: TGTGCCAGTACCTTACCGAGCGGCAGCAACACCGGGGAGCTGTTTTTT. It is translated as CASTLPSGSNTGELFF.

The CDR3 region has the DNA TGCGCCAGCAGCTTTCAGGGGGATACGCAGTATTTT. Translation gives CASSFQGDTQYF. The chain links TRBV5-1 to TRBJ2-3; D may be TRBD1 (6 bases). V was pared by 2 bases and J by 6 bases, with 7 bases between. The CDR3 extends over 12 amino acids. Germline V gene lookup returns CDR1 SGHRS and CDR2 YFSETQ.

The rearrangement uses TRBV6-5 and TRBJ2-1, with unresolved D. The CDR3 runs 13 residues. The V and J ends lost 6 bases and 9 bases respectively, with 15 bases between them. The germline V gene encodes CDR1 MNHEY and CDR2 SVGAGI. This CDR3 reads CASSAVSSGEQFF. CDR3 bases: TGTGCCAGCAGCGCTGTTTCCTCGGGTGAGCAGTTCTTC.

This clone was counted a few times. V usage is TRBV13 and J usage is TRBJ1-4; TRBD1 aligns across 8 bases. Germline CDR1 reads PRHDT; CDR2 reads FYEKMQ (reference sequence). The trim removed 3 bases at V and 8 bases at J, leaving 5 bases unmatched. CDR3 length: 14 amino acids. Written as DNA, the CDR3 is TGTGCCAGCAGCTTGACAGGGGAACGGGAAAAACTGTTTTTT. It specifies CASSLTGEREKLFF.

V usage is TRBV11-2 and J usage is TRBJ1-1; D unclear. Germline CDR1 SGHAT, CDR2 FQNNGV. This CDR3 has 12 residues. V shed 3 bases and J shed 8 bases, with 10 bases lying between them. CDR3 in DNA: TGTGCCAGCAGCTTCGGAGGCAACGAAGCTTTCTTT. Translated, it gives CASSFGGNEAFF.

The chain recombines TRBV6-6 with TRBJ1-5; 7 bases agree with TRBD1. The CDR3 loop spans 18 amino acids. V shed 5 bases, J shed 2 bases, and the junction held 15 bases outside the gene matches. Germline V gene sequence: CDR1 MNHNY, CDR2 SVGAGI (reference sequence). The CDR3 sequence: CASSLPFNRGEGNQPQHF. Written as DNA, the CDR3 is TGTGCCAGCAGTCTCCCATTCAACAGGGGCGAGGGCAATCAGCCCCAGCATTTT.

The chain employs TRBV5-1 and TRBJ1-4; TRBD1 matches at 7 bases. Germline values: CDR1 SGHRS, CDR2 YFSETQ. There are 14 residues in the CDR3. The junction had 6 bases not matched to a gene; V was cut back by 5 bases and J by 5 bases. CDR3 in DNA: TGCGCCAGCAGACGGACAGGAAACAATGAAAAACTGTTTTTT. It encodes CASRRTGNNEKLFF.

The J gene is TRBJ2-3, the V gene TRBV5-1; TRBD1 matches at 11 bases. CDR1 is SGHRS, CDR2 YFSETQ, per germline. The ends lost 5 bases at V and 5 bases at J; junction bases unmatched: 7. The length of the CDR3 is 15 residues. This CDR3 is CASSPGQGAEDTQYF. CDR3 DNA sequence: TGCGCCAGCAGTCCTGGACAGGGGGCGGAAGATACGCAGTATTTT.

The J gene is TRBJ1-5, the V gene TRBV28, with D uncertain. V lost 6 bases, J lost 5 bases, and 8 bases lay in between. The germline V gene has CDR1 MDHEN and CDR2 SYDVKM. This CDR3 region has 12 residues. Written as DNA, the CDR3 is TGTGCCAGCAGACCCGGAGATCAGCCCCAGCATTTT. Its protein product is CASRPGDQPQHF.

This clone was detected only a few times. This chain joins TRBV7-2 and TRBJ1-1; unclear D gene. This CDR3 spans 12 amino acids. Germline CDR1 and CDR2: SGHTA and FQGNSA. V dropped 5 bases and J dropped 10 bases, with 14 bases sitting between them. CDR3 sequence: CASSPPGWGAFF. Here the CDR3 DNA reads TGTGCCAGCAGCCCCCCGGGATGGGGAGCTTTCTTT.

This rearrangement joins TRBV19 to TRBJ2-7; the match to TRBD2 covers 9 bases. CDR3 length equals 15 residues. J lost 7 bases, V lost 3 bases, and 10 bases had no gene match. The germline V gene encodes CDR1 LNHDA and CDR2 SQIVND (reference sequence). Here the CDR3 reads CASSIRAGGPGEQYF. CDR3 coding DNA: TGTGCCAGTAGTATTAGGGCGGGAGGGCCAGGAGAGCAGTACTTC.

The gene calls are TRBV2 and TRBJ1-2, with TRBD1 matching over 9 bases. This CDR3 is built from 13 residues. Germline-derived CDR1 and CDR2 are SNHLY and FYNNEI. V was clipped by 10 bases and J by 7 bases; unmatched bases: 10. CDR3 sequence: CATTGTGLAGYTF. The CDR3 DNA sequence: TGTGCCACCACCGGGACAGGGCTCGCTGGCTACACCTTC. The entire variable domain, with the rest obtained from reference TRBV2 and TRBJ1-2, is as follows: EPEVTQTPSHQVTQMGQEVILRCVPISNHLYFYWYRQILGQKVEFLVSFYNNEISEKSEIFDDQFSVERPDGSNFTLKIRSTKLEDSAMYFCATTGTGLAGYTFGSGTRLTVV.

This chain connects TRBV10-3 to TRBJ2-2; 9 positions agree with TRBD1. V shed 5 bases, J shed 2 bases, and the junction held 9 bases outside the gene matches. The length of the CDR3 is 17 residues. Germline assignment: CDR1 ENHRY and CDR2 SYGVKD. The CDR3 region is CAISYSGTGTNTGELFF. The CDR3 bases are TGTGCCATCAGTTACTCCGGGACAGGGACTAACACCGGGGAGCTGTTTTTT.

A few counts support this clone. The rearrangement uses TRBV18 and TRBJ2-7; 10 positions agree with TRBD1. From germline, CDR1 is KGHSH and CDR2 LQKENI. Unmatched junction bases numbered 8, after V lost 6 bases and J lost 9 bases. This CDR3 is built from 13 residues. The CDR3: CASSPGQGTRQYF. As DNA, the CDR3 is TGTGCCAGCTCCCCGGGACAGGGGACTCGGCAGTACTTC. Based on the CDR3 plus reference TRBV18 and TRBJ2-7, the full variable domain is NAGVMQNPRHLVRRRGQEARLRCSPMKGHSHVYWYRQLPEEGLKFMVYLQKENIIDESGMPKERFSAEFPKEGPSILRIQQVVRGDSAAYFCASSPGQGTRQYFGPGTRLTVT.

The chain has TRBV9 and TRBJ2-5; 8 nucleotides match TRBD1. V shed 0 bases and J 5 bases; nucleotides not matched to a gene: 12. The CDR3 spans 17 residues. Germline V gene data show CDR1 as SGDLS and CDR2 as YYNGEE. CDR3 DNA sequence: TGTGCCAGCAGCGTAGGCCCCACCGGGACAGGTCCTGAGACCCAGTACTTC. Translation gives CASSVGPTGTGPETQYF.

The rearrangement joins TRBV5-1 to TRBJ2-1; TRBD2 matches at 13 bases. CDR3 length equals 13 residues. The V gene's germline CDR1 is SGHRS and CDR2 YFSETQ. Germline trimming cut 0 bases from V and 15 bases from J; bases unmatched to any gene: 3. CDR3 region: CASSLATSGRGFF. As DNA, the CDR3 is TGCGCCAGCAGCTTGGCCACTAGCGGGAGGGGGTTCTTC.